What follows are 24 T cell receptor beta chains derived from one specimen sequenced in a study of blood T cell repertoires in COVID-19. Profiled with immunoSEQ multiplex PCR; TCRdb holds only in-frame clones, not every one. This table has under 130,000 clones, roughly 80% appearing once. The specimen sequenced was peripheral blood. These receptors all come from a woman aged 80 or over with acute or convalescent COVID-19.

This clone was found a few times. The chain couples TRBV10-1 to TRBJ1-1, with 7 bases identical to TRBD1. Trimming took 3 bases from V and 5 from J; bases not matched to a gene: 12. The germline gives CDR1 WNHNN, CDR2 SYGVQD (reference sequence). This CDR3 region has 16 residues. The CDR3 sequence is CASSDQNDRAWTEAFF. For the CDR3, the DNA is TGCGCCAGCAGTGATCAAAATGACAGGGCTTGGACTGAAGCTTTCTTT.

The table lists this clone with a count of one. CDR3 amino acids: CAWSVLGTGDSPLHF. The DNA of the CDR3 is TGTGCCTGGAGTGTACTCGGGACAGGGGATTCACCCCTCCACTTT. The chain couples TRBV30 to TRBJ1-6; 10 bases fit TRBD1. The CDR3 loop spans 15 amino acids. Germline V gives CDR1 GTSNPN, CDR2 SVGIG (reference sequence). The ends lost 0 bases at V and 8 bases at J; junction bases unmatched: 4.

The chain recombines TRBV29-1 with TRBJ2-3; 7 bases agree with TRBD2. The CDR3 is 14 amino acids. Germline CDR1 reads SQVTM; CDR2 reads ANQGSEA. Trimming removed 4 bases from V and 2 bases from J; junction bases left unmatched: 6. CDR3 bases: TGCAGCGTTGGTTCTAGCGGTCCCACAGATACGCAGTATTTT. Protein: CSVGSSGPTDTQYF.

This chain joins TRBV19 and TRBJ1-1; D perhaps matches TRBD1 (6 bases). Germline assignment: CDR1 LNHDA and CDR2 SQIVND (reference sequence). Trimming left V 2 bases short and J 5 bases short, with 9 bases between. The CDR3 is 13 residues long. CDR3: CASSIQGRTEAFF. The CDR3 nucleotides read TGTGCCAGTAGTATACAGGGGCGGACTGAAGCTTTCTTT.

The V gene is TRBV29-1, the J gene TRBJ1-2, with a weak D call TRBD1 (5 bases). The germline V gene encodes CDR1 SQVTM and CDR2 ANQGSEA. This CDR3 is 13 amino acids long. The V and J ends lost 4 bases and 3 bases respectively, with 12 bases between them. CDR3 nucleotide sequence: TGCAGCGTTGTAGTCAGGGATCACTATGGCTACACCTTC. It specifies CSVVVRDHYGYTF. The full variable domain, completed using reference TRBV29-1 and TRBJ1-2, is SAVISQKPSRDICQRGTSLTIQCQVDSQVTMMFWYRQQPGQSLTLIATANQGSEATYESGFVIDKFPISRPNLTFSTLTVSNMSPEDSSIYLCSVVVRDHYGYTFGSGTRLTVV.

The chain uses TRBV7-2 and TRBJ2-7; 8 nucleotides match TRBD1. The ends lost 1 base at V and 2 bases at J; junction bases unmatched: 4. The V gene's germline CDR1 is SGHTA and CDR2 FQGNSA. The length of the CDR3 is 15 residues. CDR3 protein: CASSLGRGRTYEQYF. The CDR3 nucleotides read TGTGCCAGCAGCTTAGGCAGGGGGCGGACCTACGAGCAGTACTTC.

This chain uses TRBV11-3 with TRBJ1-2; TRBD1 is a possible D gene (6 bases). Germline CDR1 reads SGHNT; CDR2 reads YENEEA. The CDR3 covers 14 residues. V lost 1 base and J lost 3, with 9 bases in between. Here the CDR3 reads CASSLGPGDYGYTF. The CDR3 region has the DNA TGTGCCAGCAGCTTAGGTCCAGGGGACTATGGCTACACCTTC.

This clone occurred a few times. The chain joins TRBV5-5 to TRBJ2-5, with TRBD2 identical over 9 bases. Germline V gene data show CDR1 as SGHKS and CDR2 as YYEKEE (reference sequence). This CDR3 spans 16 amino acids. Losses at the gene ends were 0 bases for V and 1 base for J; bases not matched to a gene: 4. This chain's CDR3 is CASSLGLAGTQETQYF. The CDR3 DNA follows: TGTGCCAGCAGCTTGGGGCTAGCGGGAACCCAAGAGACCCAGTACTTC.

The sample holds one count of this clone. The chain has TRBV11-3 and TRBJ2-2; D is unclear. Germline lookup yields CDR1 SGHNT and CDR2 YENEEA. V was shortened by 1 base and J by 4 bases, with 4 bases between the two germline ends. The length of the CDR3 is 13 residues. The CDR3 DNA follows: TGTGCCAGCAGCTTAGGTATCACCGGGGAGCTGTTTTTT. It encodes CASSLGITGELFF.

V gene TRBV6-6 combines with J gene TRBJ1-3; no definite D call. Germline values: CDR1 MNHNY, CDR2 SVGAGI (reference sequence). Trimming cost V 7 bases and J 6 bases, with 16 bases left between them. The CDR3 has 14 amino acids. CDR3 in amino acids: CASTRKESTNTIYF. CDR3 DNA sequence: TGTGCCAGCACTAGGAAGGAATCGACAAACACCATATATTTT.

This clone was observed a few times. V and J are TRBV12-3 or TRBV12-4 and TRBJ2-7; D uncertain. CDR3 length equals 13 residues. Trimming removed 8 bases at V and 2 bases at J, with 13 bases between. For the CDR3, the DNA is TGTGCCAGCTCTACGACAACCACCTACGAGCAGTACTTC. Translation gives CASSTTTTYEQYF.

CDR3 nucleotide sequence: TGTGCCAGCAGTGGGGACTCCTGGGGCTACACCTTC. This sequence encodes CASSGDSWGYTF. J is TRBJ1-2 and V is TRBV28; D might be TRBD1 (5 bases). The V gene lost 5 bases and the J gene lost 8 bases, with 12 bases spanning the gap. Germline-derived CDR1 and CDR2 are MDHEN and SYDVKM. CDR3 length: 12 residues.

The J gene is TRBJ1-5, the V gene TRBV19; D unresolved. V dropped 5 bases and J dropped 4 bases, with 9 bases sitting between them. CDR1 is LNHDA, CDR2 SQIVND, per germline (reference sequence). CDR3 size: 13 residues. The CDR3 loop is CASSWQVNQPQHF. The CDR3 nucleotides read TGTGCCAGTAGTTGGCAAGTGAATCAGCCCCAGCATTTT.

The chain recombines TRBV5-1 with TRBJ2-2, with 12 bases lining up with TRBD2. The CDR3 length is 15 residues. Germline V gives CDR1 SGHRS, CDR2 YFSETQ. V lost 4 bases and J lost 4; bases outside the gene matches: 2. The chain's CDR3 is CASSLAGGGTGELFF. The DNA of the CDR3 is TGCGCCAGCAGCCTAGCGGGAGGGGGCACCGGGGAGCTGTTTTTT.

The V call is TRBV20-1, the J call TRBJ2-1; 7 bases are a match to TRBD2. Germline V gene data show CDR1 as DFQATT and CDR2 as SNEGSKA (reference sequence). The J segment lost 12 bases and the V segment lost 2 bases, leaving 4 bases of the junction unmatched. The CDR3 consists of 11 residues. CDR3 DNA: TGCAGTGCTAGAAGCGGACTAGGGCAGTTCTTC. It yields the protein CSARSGLGQFF.

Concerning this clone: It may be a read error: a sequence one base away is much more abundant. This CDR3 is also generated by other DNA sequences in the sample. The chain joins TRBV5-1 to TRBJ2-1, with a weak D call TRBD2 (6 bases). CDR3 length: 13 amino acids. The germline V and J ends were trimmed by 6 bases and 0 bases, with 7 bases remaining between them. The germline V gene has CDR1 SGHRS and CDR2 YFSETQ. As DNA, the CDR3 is TGCGCCAGCACGCGGGACTCCTACAATGAGCAGTTCTTC. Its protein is CASTRDSYNEQFF. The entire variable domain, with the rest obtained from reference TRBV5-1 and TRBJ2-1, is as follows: KAGVTQTPRYLIKTRGQQVTLSCSPISGHRSVSWYQQTPGQGLQFLFEYFSETQRNKGNFPGRFSGRQFSNSRSEMNVSTLELGDSALYLCASTRDSYNEQFFGPGTRLTVL.

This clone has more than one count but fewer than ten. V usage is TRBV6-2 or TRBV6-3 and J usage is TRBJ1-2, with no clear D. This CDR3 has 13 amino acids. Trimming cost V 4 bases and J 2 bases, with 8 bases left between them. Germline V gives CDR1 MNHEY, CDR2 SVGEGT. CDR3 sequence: CASSWTGNYGYTF. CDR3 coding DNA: TGTGCCAGCAGTTGGACTGGAAACTATGGCTACACCTTC.

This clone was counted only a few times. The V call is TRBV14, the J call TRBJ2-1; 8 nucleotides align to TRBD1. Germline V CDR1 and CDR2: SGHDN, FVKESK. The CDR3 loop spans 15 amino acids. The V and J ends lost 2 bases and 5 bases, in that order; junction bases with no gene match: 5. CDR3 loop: CASSQRTGLHNEQFF. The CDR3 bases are TGTGCCAGCAGCCAAAGGACAGGGCTACACAATGAGCAGTTCTTC.

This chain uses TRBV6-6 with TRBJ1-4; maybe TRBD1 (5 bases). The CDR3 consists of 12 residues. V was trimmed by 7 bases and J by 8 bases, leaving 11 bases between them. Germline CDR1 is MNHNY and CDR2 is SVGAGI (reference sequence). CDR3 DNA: TGTGCCAGCAATGGGGCGCGGGAAAAACTGTTTTTT. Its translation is CASNGAREKLFF.

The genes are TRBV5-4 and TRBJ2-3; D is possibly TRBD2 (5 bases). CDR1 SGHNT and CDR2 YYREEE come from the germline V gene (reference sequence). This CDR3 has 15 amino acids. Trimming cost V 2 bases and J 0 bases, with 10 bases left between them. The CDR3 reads CASSFPGSSTDTQYF. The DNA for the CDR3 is TGTGCCAGCAGCTTTCCGGGATCTAGCACAGATACGCAGTATTTT. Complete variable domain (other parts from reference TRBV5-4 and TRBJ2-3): ETGVTQSPTHLIKTRGQQVTLRCSSQSGHNTVSWYQQALGQGPQFIFQYYREEENGRGNFPPRFSGLQFPNYSSELNVNALELDDSALYLCASSFPGSSTDTQYFGPGTRLTVL.

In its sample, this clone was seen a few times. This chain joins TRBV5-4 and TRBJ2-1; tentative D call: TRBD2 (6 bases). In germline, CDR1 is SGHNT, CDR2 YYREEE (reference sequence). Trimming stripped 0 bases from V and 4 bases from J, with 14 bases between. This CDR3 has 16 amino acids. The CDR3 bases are TGTGCCAGCAGCTTGGGAGGTAGCGGAGATTACAATGAGCAGTTCTTC. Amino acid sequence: CASSLGGSGDYNEQFF. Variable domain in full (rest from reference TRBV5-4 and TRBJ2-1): ETGVTQSPTHLIKTRGQQVTLRCSSQSGHNTVSWYQQALGQGPQFIFQYYREEENGRGNFPPRFSGLQFPNYSSELNVNALELDDSALYLCASSLGGSGDYNEQFFGPGTRLTVL.

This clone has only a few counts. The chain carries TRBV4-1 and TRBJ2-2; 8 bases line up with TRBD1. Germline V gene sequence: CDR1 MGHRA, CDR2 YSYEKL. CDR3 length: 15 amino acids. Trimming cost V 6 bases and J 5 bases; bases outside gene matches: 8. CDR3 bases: TGCGCCAGCAGAAAGACAGGGGTTGGTACCGGGGAGCTGTTTTTT. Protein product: CASRKTGVGTGELFF.

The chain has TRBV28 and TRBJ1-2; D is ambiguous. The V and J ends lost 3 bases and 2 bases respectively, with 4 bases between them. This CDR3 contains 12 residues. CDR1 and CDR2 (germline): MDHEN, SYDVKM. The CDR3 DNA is TGTGCCAGCAGTTTCAGGAACTATGGCTACACCTTC. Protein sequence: CASSFRNYGYTF.

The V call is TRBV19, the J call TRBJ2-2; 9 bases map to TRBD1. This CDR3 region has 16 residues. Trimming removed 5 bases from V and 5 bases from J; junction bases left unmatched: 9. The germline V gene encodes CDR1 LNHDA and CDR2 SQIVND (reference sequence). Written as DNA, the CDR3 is TGTGCCAGTAGTGTACAGGGGGCGGACTATACCGGGGAGCTGTTTTTT. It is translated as CASSVQGADYTGELFF.